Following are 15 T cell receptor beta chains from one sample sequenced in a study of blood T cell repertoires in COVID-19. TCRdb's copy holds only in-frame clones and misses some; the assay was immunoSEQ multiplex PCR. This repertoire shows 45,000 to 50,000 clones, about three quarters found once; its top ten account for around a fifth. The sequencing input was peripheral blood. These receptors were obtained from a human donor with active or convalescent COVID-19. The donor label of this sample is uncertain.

CDR3 nucleotide sequence: TGCGCCAGCAGTCACCTAACGGCAGGGAGCAATCAGCCCCAGCATTTT. This sequence encodes CASSHLTAGSNQPQHF. The rearrangement links TRBV23-1 to TRBJ1-5, with D possibly matching TRBD1 (5 bases). TRBV23-1 is an open reading frame, and its role is uncertain. This CDR3 comprises 16 residues. V shed 3 bases and J shed 1 base, with 13 bases lying between them.

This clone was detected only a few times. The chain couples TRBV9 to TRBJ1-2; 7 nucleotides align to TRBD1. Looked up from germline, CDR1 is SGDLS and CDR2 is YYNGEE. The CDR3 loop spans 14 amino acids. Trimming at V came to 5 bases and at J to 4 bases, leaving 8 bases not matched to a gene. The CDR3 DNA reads TGTGCCAGCAGTTGGACAGGTGGAGGCTATGGCTACACCTTC. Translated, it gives CASSWTGGGYGYTF.

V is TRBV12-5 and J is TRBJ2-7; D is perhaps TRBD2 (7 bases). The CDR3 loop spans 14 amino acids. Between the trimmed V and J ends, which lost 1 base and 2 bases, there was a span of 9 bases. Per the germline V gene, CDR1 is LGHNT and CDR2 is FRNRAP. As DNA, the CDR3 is TGTGCTAGTGGTTTGGAGGGGGGGCCCTACGAGCAGTACTTC. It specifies CASGLEGGPYEQYF.

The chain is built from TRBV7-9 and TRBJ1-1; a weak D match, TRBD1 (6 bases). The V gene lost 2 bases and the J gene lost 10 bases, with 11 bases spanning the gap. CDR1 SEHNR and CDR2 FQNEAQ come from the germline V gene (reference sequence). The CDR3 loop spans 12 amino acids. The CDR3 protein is CASSLTGQVAFF. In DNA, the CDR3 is TGTGCCAGCAGCTTAACGGGACAAGTAGCTTTCTTT.

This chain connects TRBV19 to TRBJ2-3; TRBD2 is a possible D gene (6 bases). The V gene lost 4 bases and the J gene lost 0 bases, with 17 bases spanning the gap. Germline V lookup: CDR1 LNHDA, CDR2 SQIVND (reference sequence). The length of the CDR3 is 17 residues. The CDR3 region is CASSKRARGTSTDTQYF. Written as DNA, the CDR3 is TGTGCCAGTAGTAAGAGGGCCCGCGGGACCAGCACAGATACGCAGTATTTT.

In DNA, the CDR3 is TGTGCCACCAGTGGTGTCGCGGGATCAACCGGGGAGCTGTTTTTT. It codes for CATSGVAGSTGELFF. The rearrangement uses TRBV24-1 and TRBJ2-2; weak D call: TRBD2 (6 bases). The CDR3 spans 15 residues. In germline, CDR1 is KGHDR, CDR2 SFDVKD. V dropped 5 bases and J dropped 5 bases, with 14 bases sitting between them.

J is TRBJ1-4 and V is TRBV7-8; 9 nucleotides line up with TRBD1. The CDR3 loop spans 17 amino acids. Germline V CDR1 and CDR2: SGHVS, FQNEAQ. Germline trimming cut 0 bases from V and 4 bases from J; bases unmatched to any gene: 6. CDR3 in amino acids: CASSLAVAGQGNEKLFF. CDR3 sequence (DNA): TGTGCCAGCAGCTTAGCGGTTGCGGGACAGGGTAATGAAAAACTGTTTTTT.

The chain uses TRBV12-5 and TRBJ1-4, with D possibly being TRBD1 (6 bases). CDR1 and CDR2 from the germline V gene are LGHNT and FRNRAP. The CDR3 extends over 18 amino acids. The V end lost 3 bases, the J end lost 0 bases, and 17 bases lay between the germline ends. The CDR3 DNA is TGTGCTAGTGGTTTAGGGGGACCCGTTTGGGCAACTAATGAAAAACTGTTTTTT. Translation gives CASGLGGPVWATNEKLFF. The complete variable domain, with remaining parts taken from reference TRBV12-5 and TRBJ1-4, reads DARVTQTPRHKVTEMGQEVTMRCQPILGHNTVFWYRQTMMQGLELLAYFRNRAPLDDSGMPKDRFSAEMPDATLATLKIQPSEPRDSAVYFCASGLGGPVWATNEKLFFGSGTQLSVL.

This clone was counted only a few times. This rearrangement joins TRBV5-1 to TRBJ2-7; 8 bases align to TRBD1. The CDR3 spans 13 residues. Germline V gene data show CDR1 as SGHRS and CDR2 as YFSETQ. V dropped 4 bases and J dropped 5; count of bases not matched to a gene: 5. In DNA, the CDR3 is TGCGCCAGCAGCCTCAGGGGGCCAAACGAGCAGTACTTC. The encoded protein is CASSLRGPNEQYF.

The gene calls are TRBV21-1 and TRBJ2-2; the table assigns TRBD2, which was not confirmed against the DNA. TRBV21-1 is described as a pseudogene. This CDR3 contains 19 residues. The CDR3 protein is CASSKAPTSGRANTGELFF. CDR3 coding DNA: TGTGCCAGCAGCAAAGCCCCGACTAGCGGGCGGGCGAACACCGGGGAGCTGTTTTTT.

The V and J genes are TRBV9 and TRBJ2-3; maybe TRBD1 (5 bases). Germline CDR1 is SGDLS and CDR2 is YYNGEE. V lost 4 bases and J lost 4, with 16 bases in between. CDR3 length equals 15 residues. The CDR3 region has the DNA TGTGCCAGCAGCCCCTCGGACACTTGGGCAGATACGCAGTATTTT. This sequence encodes CASSPSDTWADTQYF.

CDR3 nucleotides: TGTGCCAGCAGCCCCCACTCAACCTCAAACTCTGGAAACACCATATATTTT. It translates to CASSPHSTSNSGNTIYF. The chain combines TRBV4-2 with TRBJ1-3; D is undetermined. This CDR3 comprises 17 residues. Germline CDR1 is LGHNA and CDR2 is YNFKEQ. Deletions cut 4 bases from V and 0 bases from J, with 16 bases between.

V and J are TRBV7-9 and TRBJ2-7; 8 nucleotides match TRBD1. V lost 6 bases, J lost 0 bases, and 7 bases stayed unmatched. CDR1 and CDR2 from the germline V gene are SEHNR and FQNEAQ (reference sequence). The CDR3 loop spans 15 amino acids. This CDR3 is CASSPGQGSSYEQYF. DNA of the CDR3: TGTGCCAGCAGTCCTGGACAGGGTTCCTCCTACGAGCAGTACTTC.

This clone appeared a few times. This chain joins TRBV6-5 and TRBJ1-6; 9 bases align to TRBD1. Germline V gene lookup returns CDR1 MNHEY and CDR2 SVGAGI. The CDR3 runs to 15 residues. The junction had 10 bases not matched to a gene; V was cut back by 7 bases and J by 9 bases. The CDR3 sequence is CASTKAGQGFSPLHF. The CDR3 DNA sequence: TGTGCCAGCACCAAAGCAGGACAGGGGTTTTCACCCCTCCACTTT.

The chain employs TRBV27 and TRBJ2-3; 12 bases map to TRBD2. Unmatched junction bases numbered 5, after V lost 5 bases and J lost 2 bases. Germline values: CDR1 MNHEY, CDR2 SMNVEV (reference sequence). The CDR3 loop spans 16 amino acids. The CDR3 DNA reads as TGTGCCAGCAGTCCAACTAGCGGGAGGTTCACAGATACGCAGTATTTT. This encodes CASSPTSGRFTDTQYF.